This paragraph reports one T cell receptor beta chain. The source of the sample is a study of Graves' ophthalmopathy and Graves' hyperthyroidism. TCR beta CDR3 regions were amplified from RNA transcripts. HTBI primers primed a first-round RT-PCR, and a second-round multiplex PCR followed. A single record per CDR3 protein comes from TCRdb applying MiXCR to the multiplex PCR reads. The sample holds 150,000 to 200,000 distinct CDR3 sequences, less than 45% seen once. The CDR3 covers 13 residues. Germline CDR1 SNHLY, CDR2 FYNNEI. The J segment lost 9 bases and the V segment lost 6 bases, leaving 8 bases of the junction unmatched. Moderate-to-severe activity, CAS ≥3, NOSPECS ≥4 and a duration under 3 months were seen in donors with ophthalmopathy. Exclusion applied to patients with other autoimmune diseases, uncontrolled infections, pregnancy or lactation.

The gene calls are TRBV2 and TRBJ1-1; 9 positions agree with TRBD1. The sequenced sample consisted of peripheral blood. This receptor was obtained from a woman aged 40 to 49 with Graves' ophthalmopathy. Written as DNA, the CDR3 is TGTGCCAGCAGCACCGGGACAGGGAGTCAAGCTTTCTTT. Translating gives CASSTGTGSQAFF.